Listed below are T cell receptor beta chains from one sample, sequenced in a study of shared clonotypes between healthy human individuals. Some clones are missing from TCRdb's copy, which holds only in-frame ones; the method was immunoSEQ multiplex PCR. In the table there are about 1 million clones, 75% of which are singletons. The sequencing sample was made of memory CD4+ T cells sorted from blood. The receptors originated from a man aged 18 to 29 in good health. Each CDR3 is given with its conserved first and last residue. A D gene is named only where the DNA matches it firmly. A clone size is listed for some rows: how often the clone was seen (once, few, many), or a class if it is expanded.

V gene,J gene,clone size,D gene,CDR3 length,CDR3 protein,CDR3 DNA
TRBV4-1,TRBJ1-6,few,.,17,CASSQETPGSYNSPLHF,TGCGCCAGCAGCCAAGAAACCCCTGGCTCCTATAATTCACCCCTCCACTTT
TRBV5-4,TRBJ1-2,.,.,12,CASSSPPGGYTF,TGTGCCAGCAGCTCTCCCCCGGGGGGTTACACCTTC
TRBV2,TRBJ2-4,once,TRBD2,15,CASSPGSGGTNIQYF,TGTGCCAGCAGTCCGGGTAGCGGGGGGACCAACATTCAGTACTTC
TRBV4-1,TRBJ2-7,few,.,14,CASSPYRDGYEQYF,TGCGCCAGCAGCCCCTACAGGGATGGGTACGAGCAGTACTTC
TRBV11-3,TRBJ2-3,many,TRBD2,18,CASSPGLAGVGGTDTQYF,TGTGCCAGCAGCCCGGGACTAGCGGGAGTAGGTGGCACAGATACGCAGTATTTT
TRBV6-6,TRBJ1-6,.,.,14,CASSSGSFNSPLHF,TGTGCCAGCAGTTCCGGGAGTTTTAATTCACCCCTCCACTTT
TRBV6-5,TRBJ2-5,.,TRBD2,14,CASSLLAGGQTQYF,TGTGCCAGCAGCCTGCTAGCGGGAGGTCAGACCCAGTACTTC
TRBV30,TRBJ2-5,.,TRBD1,14,CAWSRTGSPGTQYF,TGTGCCTGGAGCAGGACAGGAAGTCCGGGGACCCAGTACTTC
TRBV30,TRBJ2-2,.,TRBD1,15,CACQRLTGTTGELFF,TGTGCCTGTCAGCGCTTGACAGGGACGACCGGGGAGCTGTTTTTT
TRBV6-6,TRBJ2-7,.,TRBD2,15,CASSYERGSSYEQYF,TGTGCCAGCAGTTACGAGCGGGGGAGCTCCTACGAGCAGTACTTC
TRBV29-1,TRBJ2-4,.,.,12,CSVESGDNIQYF,TGCAGCGTTGAATCAGGGGACAACATTCAGTACTTC
TRBV10-2,TRBJ2-3,.,.,14,CASSEVQGYDTQYF,TGCGCCAGCAGTGAGGTTCAGGGGTACGATACGCAGTATTTT
TRBV6-5,TRBJ2-7,few,TRBD2,13,CASRRPGGYEQYF,TGTGCCAGCAGGCGACCGGGGGGCTACGAGCAGTACTTC
TRBV5-8,TRBJ2-1,.,TRBD2,17,CASSLGPVEAGGPLEFF,TGTGCCAGCAGCTTGGGGCCCGTGGAGGCGGGAGGGCCTCTTGAGTTCTTC
TRBV27,TRBJ1-1,.,.,15,CASSLSFGGDTEAFF,TGTGCCAGCAGTTTATCATTTGGAGGTGATACTGAAGCTTTCTTT
TRBV11-3,TRBJ1-4,.,.,13,CASSLLTNEKLFF,TGTGCCAGCAGCTTACTCACTAATGAAAAACTGTTTTTT
TRBV7-9,TRBJ2-1,many,.,13,CASSLGSGNEQFF,TGTGCCAGCAGCTTAGGGTCAGGGAATGAGCAGTTCTTC
TRBV30,TRBJ2-6,.,.,12,CACWAGANVLTF,TGTGCCTGCTGGGCTGGGGCCAACGTCCTGACTTTC
TRBV10-1,TRBJ1-1,.,.,13,CASSESYNTEAFF,TGCGCCAGCAGTGAGTCGTATAACACTGAAGCTTTCTTT
TRBV4-1,TRBJ2-7,.,.,13,CASSQDNRREQYF,TGCGCCAGCAGCCAAGATAACAGACGCGAGCAGTACTTC
TRBV6-5,TRBJ2-5,.,TRBD1,12,CASSDREETQYF,TGTGCCAGCAGCGACAGGGAGGAGACCCAGTACTTC
TRBV7-9,TRBJ2-5,.,TRBD1,16,CASSEGAISSQETQYF,TGTGCCAGCAGCGAGGGGGCAATATCCAGTCAAGAGACCCAGTACTTC
TRBV18,TRBJ2-1,.,TRBD2,14,CASSTGLAYNEQFF,TGTGCCAGCTCAACCGGACTAGCCTACAATGAGCAGTTCTTC
TRBV4-3,TRBJ2-7,.,.,13,CASSQTSYYEQYF,TGCGCCAGCAGCCAAACAAGTTACTACGAGCAGTACTTC
TRBV6-5,TRBJ1-2,.,.,12,CASSHSGHGYTF,TGTGCCAGCAGCCACTCGGGCCATGGCTACACCTTC
TRBV7-9,TRBJ1-2,.,.,14,CASSLDAANYGYTF,TGTGCCAGCAGCTTAGATGCGGCAAACTATGGCTACACCTTC
TRBV5-1,TRBJ2-2,once,.,14,CASSLFAETGELFF,TGCGCCAGCAGCTTGTTTGCGGAGACCGGGGAGCTGTTTTTT
TRBV21-1,TRBJ2-5,.,.,10,CAPREETQYF,TGTGCTCCCCGCGAGGAGACCCAGTACTTC
TRBV6-1,TRBJ2-7,.,.,14,CASSEAVGGYEQYF,TGTGCCAGCAGTGAAGCCGTTGGGGGGTACGAGCAGTACTTC
TRBV2,TRBJ2-3,.,.,12,CASSEAVGTQYF,TGTGCCAGCAGTGAAGCGGTCGGTACGCAGTATTTT
TRBV6-6,TRBJ2-5,once,TRBD1,13,CASSTGGAQTQYF,TGTGCCAGCAGTACAGGGGGCGCACAGACCCAGTACTTC
TRBV7-2,TRBJ2-3,.,.,15,CASSDLASSTDTQYF,TGTGCCAGCAGCGATCTAGCGTCCAGCACAGATACGCAGTATTTT
TRBV6-5,TRBJ1-6,.,.,12,CASSGAGAPLHF,TGTGCCAGCAGTGGGGCGGGGGCCCCCCTCCACTTT
TRBV18,TRBJ2-5,.,TRBD1,15,CASSPQGARQETQYF,TGTGCCAGCTCACCTCAGGGGGCGAGACAAGAGACCCAGTACTTC
TRBV5-5,TRBJ2-5,.,.,15,CASSLRGAREETQYF,TGTGCCAGCAGCTTGAGAGGGGCGAGGGAAGAGACCCAGTACTTC
TRBV5-1,TRBJ2-1,.,TRBD2,15,CASSSGLAATNEQFF,TGCGCCAGCAGCTCGGGACTAGCGGCCACAAATGAGCAGTTCTTC
TRBV5-5,TRBJ2-7,.,.,13,CASSLTGSYEQYF,TGTGCCAGCAGCTTAACAGGTTCCTACGAGCAGTACTTC
TRBV7-2,TRBJ2-2,.,TRBD1,15,CASSLGVQGVGELFF,TGTGCCAGCAGCTTAGGGGTACAGGGGGTCGGGGAGCTGTTTTTT
TRBV20-1,TRBJ1-1,.,.,11,CSAPSGGGTFF,TGCAGTGCTCCCAGTGGTGGAGGGACTTTCTTT
TRBV4-3,TRBJ2-7,.,TRBD2,15,CASSQPGVGRYEQYF,TGCGCCAGCAGCCAGCCGGGAGTCGGGAGGTACGAGCAGTACTTC
TRBV7-2,TRBJ2-1,.,.,15,CASSLGFGSYNEQFF,TGTGCCAGCAGCTTAGGTTTCGGGAGCTACAATGAGCAGTTCTTC
TRBV28,TRBJ1-4,.,.,15,CASSLMGQGEEKLFF,TGTGCCAGCAGTTTAATGGGGCAGGGAGAAGAAAAACTGTTTTTT
TRBV7-2,TRBJ1-2,.,.,14,CASSSPGGGYGYTF,TGTGCCAGCAGCTCCCCAGGAGGGGGGTACGGCTACACCTTC
TRBV7-2,TRBJ2-3,few,TRBD2,18,CASSFRLAGGPATDTQYF,TGTGCCAGCAGCTTCAGACTAGCGGGGGGGCCAGCCACAGATACGCAGTATTTT
TRBV7-2,TRBJ2-7,many,TRBD1,15,CASTKKGTGGYEQYF,TGTGCCAGCACAAAGAAGGGGACAGGGGGGTACGAGCAGTACTTC
TRBV7-2,TRBJ2-7,.,.,13,CASSLERIYEQYF,TGTGCCAGCAGCTTAGAGCGGATTTACGAGCAGTACTTC
TRBV5-4,TRBJ1-1,once,.,13,CASSLEEGTEAFF,TGTGCCAGCAGCCTGGAGGAGGGGACTGAAGCTTTCTTT
TRBV20-1,TRBJ2-7,.,.,11,CSAYLSYEQYF,TGCAGTGCTTACCTATCCTACGAGCAGTACTTC
TRBV6-5,TRBJ2-2,.,.,14,CASSYYGTGRELFF,TGTGCCAGCAGTTACTATGGGACTGGTCGGGAGCTGTTTTTT
TRBV19,TRBJ2-1,.,TRBD1,16,CASSPRTGISYNEQFF,TGTGCCAGTAGTCCCCGGACAGGGATCTCCTACAATGAGCAGTTCTTC
TRBV9,TRBJ2-5,.,.,16,CASSPQASGGQETQYF,TGTGCCAGCAGCCCTCAGGCAAGCGGAGGACAAGAGACCCAGTACTTC
TRBV20-1,TRBJ1-1,once,TRBD1,11,CSAGDRDGAFF,TGCAGTGCTGGGGACAGGGACGGGGCTTTCTTT
TRBV7-2,TRBJ1-4,.,TRBD1,18,CASSFSGTGAGPNEKLFF,TGTGCCAGCAGCTTCTCCGGGACAGGGGCCGGACCGAATGAAAAACTGTTTTTT